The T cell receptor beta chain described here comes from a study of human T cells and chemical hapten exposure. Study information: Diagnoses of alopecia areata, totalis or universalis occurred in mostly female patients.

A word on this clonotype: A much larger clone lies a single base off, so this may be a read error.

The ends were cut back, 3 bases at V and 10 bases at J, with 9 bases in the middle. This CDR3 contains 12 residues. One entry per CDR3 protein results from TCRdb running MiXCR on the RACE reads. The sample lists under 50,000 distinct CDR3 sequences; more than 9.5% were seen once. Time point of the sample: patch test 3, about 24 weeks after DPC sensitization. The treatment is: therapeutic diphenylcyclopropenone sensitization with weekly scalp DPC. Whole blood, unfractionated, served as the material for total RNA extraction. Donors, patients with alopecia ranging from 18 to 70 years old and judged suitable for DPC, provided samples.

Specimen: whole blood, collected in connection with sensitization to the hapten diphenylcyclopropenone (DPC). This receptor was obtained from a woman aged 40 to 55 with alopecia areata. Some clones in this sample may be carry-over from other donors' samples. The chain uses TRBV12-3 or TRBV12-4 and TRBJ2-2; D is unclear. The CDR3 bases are TGTGCCAGCAGTTTCAGTGCCGAGGAGCTGTTTTTT. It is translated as CASSFSAEELFF.